Below, 14 T cell receptor beta chains from the same sample are listed, as sequenced in a study of shared clonotypes between healthy human individuals. The protocol was immunoSEQ multiplex PCR, while the TCRdb copy is restricted to in-frame clones and leaves out a portion. Of under 650,000 clones in the sample, about 96% were seen once. Specimen: naive CD4+ T cells sorted from blood. Subset given: CD45RA+ positively selected. The receptor source for this set is a woman in her 30s in good health.

The chain is built from TRBV7-9 and TRBJ1-2; TRBD1 matches at 10 bases. J gave up 6 bases and V 5 bases, and 9 bases lay outside the gene matches. There are 15 residues in the CDR3. Germline V lookup: CDR1 SEHNR, CDR2 FQNEAQ (reference sequence). CDR3 residues: CASSHRGDRGNGYTF. The CDR3 nucleotides read TGTGCCAGCAGCCACCGGGGGGACAGGGGAAATGGCTACACCTTC.

This clone was recorded a few times. This chain connects TRBV7-7 to TRBJ2-5, with TRBD2 matching over 10 bases. The ends lost 1 base at V and 4 bases at J; junction bases unmatched: 3. The CDR3 runs to 15 residues. CDR1 and CDR2 from the germline V gene are SSHAT and FNYEAQ (reference sequence). The DNA for the CDR3 is TGTGCCAGCAGCTTAGGGGCTAGCGGGAGAGAGACCCAGTACTTC. This encodes CASSLGASGRETQYF.

The V gene is TRBV27, the J gene TRBJ2-3; D is unresolved. Germline V gene lookup returns CDR1 MNHEY and CDR2 SMNVEV (reference sequence). The CDR3 has 15 amino acids. V dropped 6 bases and J dropped 4 bases, with 17 bases sitting between them. The CDR3 here is CASRIHGPPPDTQYF. The DNA of the CDR3 is TGTGCCAGCAGAATACACGGCCCCCCCCCAGATACGCAGTATTTT.

The chain links TRBV27 to TRBJ1-5; the D gene is possibly TRBD1 (6 bases). V lost 4 bases and J lost 0, with 16 bases in between. The CDR3 totals 17 residues. Germline lookup yields CDR1 MNHEY and CDR2 SMNVEV (reference sequence). For the CDR3, the DNA is TGTGCCAGCAGTTCCATCGACAGGTCGTATAGCAATCAGCCCCAGCATTTT. It encodes CASSSIDRSYSNQPQHF.

V usage is TRBV5-4 and J usage is TRBJ2-7; D is ambiguous. CDR1 is SGHNT and CDR2 is YYREEE in the germline V gene (reference sequence). The CDR3 is 14 amino acids. The ends were cut back, 0 bases at V and 5 bases at J, with 12 bases in the middle. CDR3 protein: CASSLAPGAHEQYF. The CDR3 DNA is TGTGCCAGCAGCTTGGCCCCAGGAGCCCACGAGCAGTACTTC.

Turning to this clone: Within the sample, other DNA sequences also encode this same CDR3. The chain carries TRBV18 and TRBJ1-1; no firm D call. Germline V gene lookup returns CDR1 KGHSH and CDR2 LQKENI. The CDR3 loop spans 14 amino acids. Deletions cut 5 bases from V and 0 bases from J, with 10 bases between. Written as DNA, the CDR3 is TGTGCCAGCTCATTGCGAGGGATGAACACTGAAGCTTTCTTT. Protein sequence: CASSLRGMNTEAFF. Combining the CDR3 with reference TRBV18 and TRBJ1-1 gives the whole variable domain NAGVMQNPRHLVRRRGQEARLRCSPMKGHSHVYWYRQLPEEGLKFMVYLQKENIIDESGMPKERFSAEFPKEGPSILRIQQVVRGDSAAYFCASSLRGMNTEAFFGQGTRLTVV.

The chain is built from TRBV10-3 and TRBJ1-5; D is unclear. Germline V gene sequence: CDR1 ENHRY, CDR2 SYGVKD. Trimming pared 10 bases from V and 7 bases from J, leaving 2 bases between. The CDR3 spans 8 residues. The CDR3 DNA follows: TGTGCCAACCAGCCCCAGCATTTT. This codes for CANQPQHF.

The rearrangement links TRBV4-1 to TRBJ2-1; 8 bases line up with TRBD2. J was trimmed by 6 bases and V by 6 bases; bases with no gene match: 13. This CDR3 has 16 amino acids. CDR1 and CDR2 from the germline V gene are MGHRA and YSYEKL. This chain's CDR3 is CASSRPGTSKGNEQFF. CDR3 DNA: TGCGCCAGCAGTCGTCCGGGGACTAGTAAAGGCAATGAGCAGTTCTTC.

This clone was found once. This chain uses TRBV21-1 with TRBJ2-3; TRBD1 is the table's D call and was not checked against the DNA. TRBV21-1 is a recognized pseudogene. This CDR3 contains 17 residues. CDR3 in DNA: TGTGCCAGCAGCTCAAGACAGGACCCACAACTCACAGATACGCAGTATTTT. Protein: CASSSRQDPQLTDTQYF.

V usage is TRBV7-9 and J usage is TRBJ2-7; D tentatively fits TRBD1 or TRBD2 (5 bases each). This CDR3 is 13 amino acids long. CDR1 and CDR2 (germline): SEHNR, FQNEAQ (reference sequence). The V gene lost 5 bases and the J gene lost 5 bases, with 13 bases spanning the gap. CDR3 in amino acids: CASSLGEGNEQYF. DNA for the CDR3: TGTGCCAGCAGCCTCGGTGAGGGGAACGAGCAGTACTTC.

This rearrangement joins TRBV28 to TRBJ2-2, with D unclear. Trimming stripped 3 bases from V and 2 bases from J, with 10 bases between. The CDR3 spans 15 residues. Germline assignment: CDR1 MDHEN and CDR2 SYDVKM. In DNA form, the CDR3 reads TGTGCCAGCAGTTTGATAACAGCCAACACCGGGGAGCTGTTTTTT. Amino acids: CASSLITANTGELFF.

For the CDR3, the DNA is TGTGCCTGGAGTTCATTGCGGGTAGATACGCAGTATTTT. Encoded protein: CAWSSLRVDTQYF. This chain uses TRBV30 with TRBJ2-3; perhaps TRBD2 as D (5 bases). The germline CDR1 and CDR2 sequences are GTSNPN and SVGIG (reference sequence). V was clipped by 2 bases and J by 5 bases, with 11 bases between them. CDR3 length: 13 amino acids.

This clone was found a few times. The V gene is TRBV10-3, the J gene TRBJ2-1, with 8 bases matching TRBD2. This CDR3 comprises 16 residues. J was trimmed by 0 bases and V by 0 bases; bases with no gene match: 1. Looked up from germline, CDR1 is ENHRY and CDR2 is SYGVKD. The CDR3 protein is CAISESAGGSYNEQFF. The CDR3, as DNA: TGTGCCATCAGTGAGTCGGCGGGAGGCTCCTACAATGAGCAGTTCTTC.

V gene TRBV7-8 combines with J gene TRBJ2-2, with 9 bases matching TRBD2. With 0 bases clipped from V and 6 bases from J, the junction kept 2 bases outside the gene matches. Germline-derived CDR1 and CDR2 are SGHVS and FQNEAQ. This CDR3 comprises 15 residues. As DNA, the CDR3 is TGTGCCAGCAGCTTAGCTAGCGGGAGAGCCGGGGAGCTGTTTTTT. Amino acid sequence: CASSLASGRAGELFF.